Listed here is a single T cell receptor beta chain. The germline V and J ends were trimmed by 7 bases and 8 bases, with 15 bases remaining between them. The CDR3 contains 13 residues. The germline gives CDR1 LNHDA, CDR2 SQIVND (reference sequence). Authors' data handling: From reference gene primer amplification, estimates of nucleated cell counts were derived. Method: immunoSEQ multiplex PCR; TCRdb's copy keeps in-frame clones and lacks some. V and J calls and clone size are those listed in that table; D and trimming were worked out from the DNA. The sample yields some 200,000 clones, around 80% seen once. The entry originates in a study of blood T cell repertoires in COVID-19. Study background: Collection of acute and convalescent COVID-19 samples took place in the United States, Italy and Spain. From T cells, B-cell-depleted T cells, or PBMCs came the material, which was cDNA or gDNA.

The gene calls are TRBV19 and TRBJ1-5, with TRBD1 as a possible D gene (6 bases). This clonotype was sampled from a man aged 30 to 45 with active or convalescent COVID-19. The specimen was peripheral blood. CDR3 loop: CASKGGRREPQHF. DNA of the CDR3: TGTGCCAGTAAAGGGGGAAGGCGGGAGCCCCAGCATTTT.